The 27 T cell receptor beta chains presented below share a single source sample, sequenced in a study of radiotherapy plus CTLA-4 blockade in lung cancer. TCRdb's table, derived via immunoSEQ multiplex PCR, lists solely in-frame clones and lacks some. Among 53,000 or so clones listed, 70% to 90% were seen once. The sample consisted of peripheral blood, taken from a patient treated with radiotherapy plus ipilimumab. The receptors were sampled from a human donor with non-small cell lung cancer whose response to radiotherapy plus ipilimumab could not be evaluated.

This clone has just one count. The genes are TRBV28 and TRBJ2-3, with D perhaps TRBD1 (5 bases). Germline CDR1 MDHEN, CDR2 SYDVKM. V lost 5 bases and J lost 2, with 14 bases in between. The CDR3 extends over 15 amino acids. The CDR3 nucleotides are TGTGCCAGCAGTCCATCAGCAGGGAACACAGATACGCAGTATTTT. This codes for CASSPSAGNTDTQYF.

This rearrangement joins TRBV7-2 to TRBJ2-2, with 12 bases fitting TRBD2. The junction had 9 bases not matched to a gene; V was cut back by 0 bases and J by 4 bases. Germline loops: CDR1 SGHTA, CDR2 FQGNSA. The CDR3 loop spans 19 amino acids. As DNA, the CDR3 is TGTGCCAGCAGCTTAGCGACCCCTAGCGGGGGGGGCCCCACCGGGGAGCTGTTTTTT. It codes for CASSLATPSGGGPTGELFF.

J is TRBJ2-3 and V is TRBV6-6; 7 positions match TRBD1. The CDR3 totals 15 residues. The V gene's germline CDR1 is MNHNY and CDR2 SVGAGI (reference sequence). The junction had 8 bases not matched to a gene; V was cut back by 5 bases and J by 3 bases. The CDR3 is CASSLQGVGTDTQYF. DNA for the CDR3: TGTGCCAGCAGTCTCCAGGGGGTGGGTACAGATACGCAGTATTTT.

The chain combines TRBV5-1 with TRBJ1-2; D is unresolved. CDR1 is SGHRS and CDR2 is YFSETQ in the germline V gene. This CDR3 has 14 residues. V was trimmed by 0 bases and J by 2 bases, leaving 8 bases between them. The CDR3 sequence is CASSLAAENYGYTF. CDR3 nucleotides: TGCGCCAGCAGCTTGGCCGCGGAGAACTATGGCTACACCTTC.

V and J are TRBV10-3 and TRBJ2-5, with TRBD1 identical over 7 bases. The CDR3 loop spans 14 amino acids. Germline assignment: CDR1 ENHRY and CDR2 SYGVKD. Germline trimming cut 10 bases from V and 2 bases from J; bases unmatched to any gene: 10. CDR3 amino acids: CATSPGQKQETQYF. In DNA, the CDR3 is TGTGCCACGTCCCCGGGACAGAAGCAAGAGACCCAGTACTTC.

The chain links TRBV6-4 to TRBJ2-2, with 8 bases identical to TRBD1. This CDR3 region has 14 residues. The junction had 4 bases not matched to a gene; V was cut back by 5 bases and J by 5 bases. The germline CDR1 and CDR2 sequences are MRHNA and SNTAGT. The CDR3 DNA is TGTGCCAGCAGTCCCCAGGGGGCAACCGGGGAGCTGTTTTTT. Translating it yields CASSPQGATGELFF.

This clone has just one count. The chain is built from TRBV16 and TRBJ1-1; tentatively, D is TRBD1 (6 bases). The CDR3 has 14 amino acids. CDR1 is KGHSY and CDR2 is FQNENV in the germline V gene. The V and J ends lost 4 bases and 1 base respectively, with 10 bases between them. DNA of the CDR3: TGTGCCAGCAGCCTGGACAGCTGGAACACTGAAGCTTTCTTT. Translating gives CASSLDSWNTEAFF. The complete variable domain, with remaining parts taken from reference TRBV16 and TRBJ1-1, reads GEEVAQTPKHLVRGEGQKAKLYCAPIKGHSYVFWYQQVLKNEFKFLISFQNENVFDETGMPKERFSAKCLPNSPCSLEIQATKLEDSAVYFCASSLDSWNTEAFFGQGTRLTVV.

This clone was detected only once. The chain recombines TRBV4-1 with TRBJ2-3; TRBD2 matches at 11 bases. Germline-derived CDR1 and CDR2 are MGHRA and YSYEKL. Trimming took 1 base from V and 2 from J; bases not matched to a gene: 5. The CDR3 has 17 amino acids. The CDR3 reads CASSQVRLAGNTDTQYF. DNA for the CDR3: TGCGCCAGCAGCCAAGTTCGACTAGCGGGGAACACAGATACGCAGTATTTT.

The chain couples TRBV7-9 to TRBJ2-7; a possible D gene is TRBD2 (5 bases). Trimming removed 7 bases from V and 1 base from J, with 20 bases in between. The germline gives CDR1 SEHNR, CDR2 FQNEAQ (reference sequence). CDR3 length: 16 amino acids. Here the CDR3 reads CASKGGAAPSSYEQYF. The CDR3 DNA reads as TGTGCCAGCAAAGGAGGAGCCGCACCATCGTCCTACGAGCAGTACTTC.

The V call is TRBV5-4, the J call TRBJ2-7, with TRBD2 matching over 9 bases. Germline V lookup: CDR1 SGHNT, CDR2 YYREEE (reference sequence). The V gene end was trimmed by 5 bases and the J gene end by 2 bases; junction bases not matched to a gene: 8. This CDR3 spans 15 amino acids. The CDR3 sequence is CASSHSGRSPYEQYF. The DNA of the CDR3 is TGTGCCAGCAGTCATAGCGGGAGATCCCCCTACGAGCAGTACTTC.

V usage is TRBV5-1 and J usage is TRBJ2-1; 7 nucleotides match TRBD1. Germline-derived CDR1 and CDR2 are SGHRS and YFSETQ. This CDR3 contains 15 residues. Trimming at V came to 4 bases and at J to 0 bases, leaving 4 bases not matched to a gene. The CDR3 here is CASSPDRASYNEQFF. As DNA, the CDR3 is TGCGCCAGCAGCCCCGACAGGGCCTCCTACAATGAGCAGTTCTTC. Full variable domain (outside the CDR3, taken from reference TRBV5-1 and TRBJ2-1): KAGVTQTPRYLIKTRGQQVTLSCSPISGHRSVSWYQQTPGQGLQFLFEYFSETQRNKGNFPGRFSGRQFSNSRSEMNVSTLELGDSALYLCASSPDRASYNEQFFGPGTRLTVL.

This clone has a single count. The chain is built from TRBV19 and TRBJ2-3; 10 bases map to TRBD2. Germline lookup yields CDR1 LNHDA and CDR2 SQIVND (reference sequence). The ends lost 5 bases at V and 2 bases at J; junction bases unmatched: 7. The CDR3 loop spans 16 amino acids. Here the CDR3 reads CASSLILAGDTDTQYF. CDR3 DNA: TGTGCCAGTAGTCTGATTCTAGCGGGGGACACAGATACGCAGTATTTT. Full variable domain (outside the CDR3, taken from reference TRBV19 and TRBJ2-3): DGGITQSPKYLFRKEGQNVTLSCEQNLNHDAMYWYRQDPGQGLRLIYYSQIVNDFQKGDIAEGYSVSREKKESFPLTVTSAQKNPTAFYLCASSLILAGDTDTQYFGPGTRLTVL.

The CDR3 loop reads CAWRGTGGYEQYF. CDR3 bases: TGTGCCTGGAGAGGGACAGGGGGCTACGAGCAGTACTTC. The rearrangement joins TRBV30 to TRBJ2-7, with 11 bases aligning to TRBD1. This CDR3 has 13 amino acids. Trimming cost V 3 bases and J 3 bases; bases outside gene matches: 1. From germline, CDR1 is GTSNPN and CDR2 SVGIG (reference sequence).

The chain joins TRBV18 to TRBJ2-1; 8 positions match TRBD2. V was clipped by 3 bases and J by 3 bases; unmatched bases: 4. Germline-derived CDR1 and CDR2 are KGHSH and LQKENI. The CDR3 totals 15 residues. CDR3 loop: CASSPLAGRYNEQFF. CDR3 in DNA: TGTGCCAGCTCACCTCTAGCGGGCCGCTACAATGAGCAGTTCTTC.

This chain connects TRBV7-9 to TRBJ2-3; 8 bases agree with TRBD2. Germline CDR1 is SEHNR and CDR2 is FQNEAQ (reference sequence). There are 15 residues in the CDR3. J was trimmed by 2 bases and V by 3 bases; bases with no gene match: 4. The CDR3 sequence: CASSFQRGSTDTQYF. CDR3 bases: TGTGCCAGCAGCTTCCAGCGGGGGTCCACAGATACGCAGTATTTT.

The CDR3 reads CASSQIRAGDGYTF. The DNA of the CDR3 is TGTGCCAGCAGCCAAATTCGGGCAGGGGACGGCTACACCTTC. This rearrangement joins TRBV14 to TRBJ1-2; perhaps TRBD1 as D (6 bases). The V end was cut by 2 bases, the J end by 8 bases, with 15 bases between. The CDR3 contains 14 residues. Germline V gives CDR1 SGHDN, CDR2 FVKESK.

The chain joins TRBV9 to TRBJ2-5; 9 bases are shared with TRBD1. This CDR3 is built from 14 residues. V dropped 4 bases and J dropped 5; count of bases not matched to a gene: 6. Germline values: CDR1 SGDLS, CDR2 YYNGEE. The CDR3 here is CASSFTGGGETQYF. The CDR3 bases are TGTGCCAGCAGCTTCACAGGGGGCGGGGAGACCCAGTACTTC.

The chain uses TRBV6-1 and TRBJ1-2; D is uncertain. Germline CDR1 and CDR2: MNHNS and SASEGT. This CDR3 is built from 14 residues. With 3 bases removed from V and 3 bases from J, the gap between germline ends came to 11 bases. The CDR3 protein is CASSEQASDYGYTF. The CDR3 bases are TGTGCCAGCAGTGAGCAGGCCTCAGACTATGGCTACACCTTC.

This clone was counted a single time. The chain carries TRBV7-9 and TRBJ2-3; 11 bases map to TRBD2. The CDR3 is 16 amino acids. CDR1 SEHNR and CDR2 FQNEAQ come from the germline V gene (reference sequence). The J segment lost 0 bases and the V segment lost 5 bases, leaving 4 bases of the junction unmatched. The DNA of the CDR3 is TGTGCCAGCAGCCCTAGGACTAGCGGGAGCACAGATACGCAGTATTTT. The encoded protein is CASSPRTSGSTDTQYF.

The V gene is TRBV14, the J gene TRBJ1-2; D gene uncertain. Germline V gene data show CDR1 as SGHDN and CDR2 as FVKESK. The CDR3 contains 13 residues. Trimming shortened V by 4 bases and J by 4 bases, and 10 bases separated the two germline ends. The CDR3 loop is CASSPGRLYGYTF. The CDR3 bases are TGTGCCAGCAGCCCTGGCAGACTCTATGGCTACACCTTC.

The rearrangement uses TRBV7-9 and TRBJ1-1, with 7 positions matching TRBD1. Germline V CDR1 and CDR2: SEHNR, FQNEAQ (reference sequence). J lost 2 bases, V lost 3 bases, and 3 bases had no gene match. This CDR3 contains 14 residues. The CDR3 DNA sequence: TGTGCCAGCAGCTTTACAGGGGTCAACACTGAAGCTTTCTTT. Its protein product is CASSFTGVNTEAFF.

This chain uses TRBV28 with TRBJ1-1; 9 bases map to TRBD1. The CDR3 covers 13 residues. V lost 6 bases to trimming and J lost 6 bases; unmatched junction nucleotides: 5. Germline CDR1 is MDHEN and CDR2 is SYDVKM. The CDR3 reads CASRLQGASEAFF. CDR3 nucleotide sequence: TGTGCCAGCAGATTACAGGGGGCGTCTGAAGCTTTCTTT. Full variable domain (outside the CDR3, taken from reference TRBV28 and TRBJ1-1): DVKVTQSSRYLVKRTGEKVFLECVQDMDHENMFWYRQDPGLGLRLIYFSYDVKMKEKGDIPEGYSVSREKKERFSLILESASTNQTSMYLCASRLQGASEAFFGQGTRLTVV.

The chain couples TRBV19 to TRBJ1-2, with D tentatively TRBD1 (5 bases). The CDR3 contains 14 residues. Germline CDR1 is LNHDA and CDR2 is SQIVND (reference sequence). V lost 4 bases to trimming and J lost 0 bases, with 9 bases between them. The CDR3 coding sequence is TGTGCCAGTAGTACCACAGGAGCTAACTATGGCTACACCTTC. This sequence encodes CASSTTGANYGYTF.

The chain has TRBV10-1 and TRBJ2-3, with 8 positions matching TRBD2. Germline V gene lookup returns CDR1 WNHNN and CDR2 SYGVQD (reference sequence). V lost 2 bases and J lost 1; bases outside the gene matches: 2. This CDR3 region has 15 residues. The CDR3 spells CASSEILAGTDTQYF. DNA of the CDR3: TGCGCCAGCAGTGAGATACTAGCGGGCACAGATACGCAGTATTTT.

The V and J genes are TRBV5-1 and TRBJ2-5; D ambiguous. From germline, CDR1 is SGHRS and CDR2 YFSETQ. The V gene lost 3 bases and the J gene lost 2 bases, with 14 bases spanning the gap. The CDR3 sequence is 15 residues long. CDR3 DNA sequence: TGCGCCAGCAGCTCAGTTCCTGGTAATCAAGAGACCCAGTACTTC. Amino acid sequence: CASSSVPGNQETQYF. Drawing the rest from reference TRBV5-1 and TRBJ2-5, the complete variable domain is KAGVTQTPRYLIKTRGQQVTLSCSPISGHRSVSWYQQTPGQGLQFLFEYFSETQRNKGNFPGRFSGRQFSNSRSEMNVSTLELGDSALYLCASSSVPGNQETQYFGPGTRLLVL.

The chain employs TRBV4-3 and TRBJ2-5; 8 bases match TRBD2. The ends lost 0 bases at V and 2 bases at J; junction bases unmatched: 11. From germline, CDR1 is LGHNA and CDR2 YSLEER. CDR3 size: 18 residues. CDR3 coding DNA: TGCGCCAGCAGCCAAGATAAGGGGACGGGAGGGAAGCAAGAGACCCAGTACTTC. Translating it yields CASSQDKGTGGKQETQYF.

The rearrangement links TRBV9 to TRBJ2-7; 8 bases agree with TRBD1. Germline values: CDR1 SGDLS, CDR2 YYNGEE. This CDR3 contains 16 residues. Unmatched junction bases numbered 11, after V lost 3 bases and J lost 3 bases. CDR3 residues: CASSASLTGQGYEQYF. The CDR3 DNA reads as TGTGCCAGCAGCGCATCCCTAACTGGACAGGGCTACGAGCAGTACTTC.